These T cell receptor beta chains were read from a single sample in a study of shared clonotypes between healthy human individuals. The protocol was immunoSEQ multiplex PCR, while the TCRdb copy is restricted to in-frame clones and leaves out a portion. The repertoire has some 1.5 million clones, 95% to 97% of them found once; the top ten carry more than 0.9%. Sequencing was carried out using naive CD4+ T cells sorted from blood. Source of these receptors: a man aged 25-40 years in good health. The CDR3 runs from the conserved cysteine through the conserved F or W. Fields, in order: V gene, D gene, clone size, CDR3 protein. The D gene is left open where the match is weak. Expanded clones are given a class, and other clones once, few, many or no size at all.

v_call: TRBV9
d_call: NA
clone_size: NA
cdr3_aa: CASSVGGGSEQYF

v_call: TRBV29-1
d_call: TRBD1
clone_size: NA
cdr3_aa: CSAKGGQGNYEQYF

v_call: TRBV7-7
d_call: TRBD2
clone_size: NA
cdr3_aa: CASSPGGTSRYNEQFF

v_call: TRBV5-4
d_call: NA
clone_size: NA
cdr3_aa: CASSNPRSSTKETQYF

v_call: TRBV10-3
d_call: NA
clone_size: NA
cdr3_aa: CAISDPGVSNTGELFF

v_call: TRBV30
d_call: NA
clone_size: NA
cdr3_aa: CAWSESEAFF

v_call: TRBV5-6
d_call: TRBD2
clone_size: NA
cdr3_aa: CASSLRRTGTSGTYEQYF

v_call: TRBV6-1
d_call: NA
clone_size: NA
cdr3_aa: CASSEARIREQPQHF

v_call: TRBV7-9
d_call: NA
clone_size: once
cdr3_aa: CASSLGGRSDTQYF

v_call: TRBV5-1
d_call: TRBD2
clone_size: NA
cdr3_aa: CASSLEGRGVAEQFF

v_call: TRBV7-8
d_call: NA
clone_size: NA
cdr3_aa: CASSLGGGDQPQHF

v_call: TRBV28
d_call: TRBD1
clone_size: NA
cdr3_aa: CASSSTGTGEYNEKLFF

v_call: TRBV2
d_call: NA
clone_size: NA
cdr3_aa: CASSSYMRSDEQYF

v_call: TRBV10-1
d_call: NA
clone_size: NA
cdr3_aa: CASSEFKISGNTIYF

v_call: TRBV20-1
d_call: NA
clone_size: NA
cdr3_aa: CSAVNRAEAFF

v_call: TRBV20-1
d_call: NA
clone_size: NA
cdr3_aa: CSAREGDTQYF

v_call: TRBV7-3
d_call: TRBD1
clone_size: NA
cdr3_aa: CASSFDRGRGTDTQYF

v_call: TRBV11-2
d_call: NA
clone_size: NA
cdr3_aa: CASVPRKRPSSGANVLTF

v_call: TRBV4-2
d_call: NA
clone_size: NA
cdr3_aa: CASSQEVDSEQFF

v_call: TRBV5-1
d_call: TRBD1
clone_size: NA
cdr3_aa: CASSLRDRAHEQYF

v_call: TRBV28
d_call: NA
clone_size: NA
cdr3_aa: CASRPLGRTYNEQFF

v_call: TRBV19
d_call: TRBD1
clone_size: NA
cdr3_aa: CASSMGRRQGIEAFF

v_call: TRBV5-1
d_call: NA
clone_size: NA
cdr3_aa: CASSLALETASTNYGYTF